This record concerns one TCR beta chain sequence. This clone was counted between two and nine times. Its binding antigen is unknown. A much more abundant neighbour one base away suggests this may be a read error. The data were obtained in a study of metastatic and nonmetastatic thyroid tumors (TCRdb year 2020). Regarding the research as a whole: The researchers compared repertoires between peripheral blood samples and tumor or nodule tissue samples from patients with malignant or benign thyroid disease.

The receptor library was made with PCR. The sequencer was an Illumina HiSeq 4000. The TCR beta-chain CDR3 region of each patient was profiled by high-throughput sequencing. From the authors' description of their analysis: CDR3 differences across clinicopathological groups were used to build a classifier for discriminating distant-metastatic papillary thyroid cancer patients. The Shannon index was used to assess repertoire diversity, and the Morisita-Horn index was used to assess tumor-blood repertoire similarity. TCRdb took the public reads, trimmed them with fastp at Q25, ran MiXCR for clone calling and kept in-frame beta chains. V and J calls and clone size were set by TCRdb, not the authors. For this sample the table gives some 52,000 clones, of which approximately 15% were detected only once. The ten biggest clones cover under 3% of the sample. Results and caveats for the whole study, not just this receptor: TCR beta diversity was reported as significantly higher in malignant tumors than in benign nodules, in both blood and tumor samples.

No patient had received any treatment before thyroid surgery. Using T-cell receptor beta sequencing, the study looked back at clinical samples from patients collected from about 2011 to 2018. The CDR3 holds 16 amino acids from the cysteine to the phenylalanine. CDR3 DNA only is kept here, 48 bases in frame from base 1. From the germline V gene (reference sequence), CDR1 is LNHNV and CDR2 is YYDKDF. Material: blood. The V gene is TRBV15 and the J gene is TRBJ1-4, with the D gene uncertain. The source is a female donor with papillary thyroid cancer or a benign thyroid nodule (not recorded which). Some clones in this sample may be carry-over from other donors' samples. The CDR3 protein sequence reads: CATIRMRLSEPEKLFF. The nucleotide sequence is TGTGCCACCATCAGAATGCGCCTGTCTGAGCCCGAAAAACTGTTTTTT. This CDR3, with the reference TRBV15 and TRBJ1-4 proteins standing in past its ends, gives the full variable domain DAMVIQNPRYQVTQFGKPVTLSCSQTLNHNVMYWYQQKSSQAPKLLFHYYDKDFNNEADTPDNFQSRRPNTSFCFLDIRSPGLGDTAMYLCATIRMRLSEPEKLFFGSGTQLSVL.